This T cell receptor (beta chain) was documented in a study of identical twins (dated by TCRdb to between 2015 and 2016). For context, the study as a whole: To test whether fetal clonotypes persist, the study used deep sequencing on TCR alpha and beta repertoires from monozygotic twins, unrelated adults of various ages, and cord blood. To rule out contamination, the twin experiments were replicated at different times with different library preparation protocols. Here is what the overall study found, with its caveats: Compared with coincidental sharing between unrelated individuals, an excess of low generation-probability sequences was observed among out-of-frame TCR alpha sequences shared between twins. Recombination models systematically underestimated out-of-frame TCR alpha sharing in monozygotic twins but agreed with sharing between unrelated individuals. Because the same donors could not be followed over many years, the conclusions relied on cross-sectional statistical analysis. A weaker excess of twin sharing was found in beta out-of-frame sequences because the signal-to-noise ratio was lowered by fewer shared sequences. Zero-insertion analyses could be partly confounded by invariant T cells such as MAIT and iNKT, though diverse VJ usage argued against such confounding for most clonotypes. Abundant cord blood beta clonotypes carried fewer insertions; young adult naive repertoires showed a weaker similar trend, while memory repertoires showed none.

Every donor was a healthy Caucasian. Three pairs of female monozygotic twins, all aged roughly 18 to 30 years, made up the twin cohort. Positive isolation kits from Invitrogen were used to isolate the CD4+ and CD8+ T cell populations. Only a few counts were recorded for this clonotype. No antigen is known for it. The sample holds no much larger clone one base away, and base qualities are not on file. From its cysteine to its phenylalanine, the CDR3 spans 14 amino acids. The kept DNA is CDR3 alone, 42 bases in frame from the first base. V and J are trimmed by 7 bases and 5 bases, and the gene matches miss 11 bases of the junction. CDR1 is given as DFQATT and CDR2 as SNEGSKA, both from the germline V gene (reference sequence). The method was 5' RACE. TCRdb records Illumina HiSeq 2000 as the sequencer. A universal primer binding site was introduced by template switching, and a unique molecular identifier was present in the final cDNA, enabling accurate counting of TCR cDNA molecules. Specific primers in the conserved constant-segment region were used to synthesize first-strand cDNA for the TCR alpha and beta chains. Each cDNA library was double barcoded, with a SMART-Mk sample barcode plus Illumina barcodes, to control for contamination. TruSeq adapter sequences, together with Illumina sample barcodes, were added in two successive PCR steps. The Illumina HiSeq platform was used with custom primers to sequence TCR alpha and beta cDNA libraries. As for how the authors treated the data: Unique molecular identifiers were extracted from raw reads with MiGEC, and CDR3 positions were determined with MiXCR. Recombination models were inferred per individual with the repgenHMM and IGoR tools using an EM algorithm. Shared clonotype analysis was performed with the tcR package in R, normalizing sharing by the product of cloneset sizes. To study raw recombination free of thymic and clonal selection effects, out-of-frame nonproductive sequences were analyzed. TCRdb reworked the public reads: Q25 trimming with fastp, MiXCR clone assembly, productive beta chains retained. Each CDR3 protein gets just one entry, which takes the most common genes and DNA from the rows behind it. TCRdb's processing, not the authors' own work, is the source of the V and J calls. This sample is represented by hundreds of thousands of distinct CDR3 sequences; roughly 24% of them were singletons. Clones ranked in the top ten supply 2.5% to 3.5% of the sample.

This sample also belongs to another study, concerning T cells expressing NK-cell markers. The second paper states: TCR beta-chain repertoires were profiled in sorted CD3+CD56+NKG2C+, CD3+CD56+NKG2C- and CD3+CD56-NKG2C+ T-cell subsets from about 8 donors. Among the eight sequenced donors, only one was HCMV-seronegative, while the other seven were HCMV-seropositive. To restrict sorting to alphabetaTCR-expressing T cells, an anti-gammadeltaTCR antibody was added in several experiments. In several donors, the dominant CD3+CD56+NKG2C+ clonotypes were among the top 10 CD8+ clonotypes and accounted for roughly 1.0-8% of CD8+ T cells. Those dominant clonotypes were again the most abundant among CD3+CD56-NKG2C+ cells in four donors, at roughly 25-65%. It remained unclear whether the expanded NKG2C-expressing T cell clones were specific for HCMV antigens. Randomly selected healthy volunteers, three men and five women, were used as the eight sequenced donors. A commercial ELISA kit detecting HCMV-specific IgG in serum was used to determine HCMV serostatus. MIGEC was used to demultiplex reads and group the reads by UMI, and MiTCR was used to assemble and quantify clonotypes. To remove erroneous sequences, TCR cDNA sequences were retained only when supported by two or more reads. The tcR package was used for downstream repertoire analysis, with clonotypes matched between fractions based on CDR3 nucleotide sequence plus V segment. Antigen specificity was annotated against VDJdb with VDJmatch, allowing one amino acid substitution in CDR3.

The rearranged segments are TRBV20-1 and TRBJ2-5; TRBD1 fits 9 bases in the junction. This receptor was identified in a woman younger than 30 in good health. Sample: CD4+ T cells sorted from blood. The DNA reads TGCAGTGTCAGAGACAGGGGGTTTTGGGAGACCCAGTACTTC. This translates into CSVRDRGFWETQYF.